The T cell receptor beta chain described here comes from a study of blood T cell repertoires in COVID-19. Overall study context: The United States, Italy and Spain provided the acute and convalescent COVID-19 samples. From T cells, B-cell-depleted T cells, or PBMCs came the material, which was cDNA or gDNA.

As originally analysed: Amplification of reference gene primers was used by the study to estimate nucleated cell counts. Here immunoSEQ multiplex PCR was the method, and the copy in TCRdb shows in-frame clones only, minus some. The DNA was the basis for D and trimming; V, J and clone size are from that table. The sample lists 150,000 to 200,000 clones; roughly 88% were seen once. Sequencing was performed on peripheral blood. The TCR sequence derives from a man between 60 and 75 years old with acute or convalescent COVID-19.

CDR3 nucleotides: TGTGCCAGCAGTTACTCGACGAACGGGAACCACGAGCAGTACTTC. This encodes CASSYSTNGNHEQYF. The chain couples TRBV6-5 to TRBJ2-7, with D perhaps matching TRBD2 (5 bases). V was trimmed by 0 bases and J by 5 bases, leaving 14 bases between them. The CDR3 sequence is 15 residues long. Looked up from germline, CDR1 is MNHEY and CDR2 is SVGAGI.